The T cell receptor (beta chain) under discussion was sequenced for a study of persistence of HIV-infected CD4 T cells. V was trimmed by 4 bases and J by 0 bases, leaving 13 bases between them. Germline assignment: CDR1 KGHSH and CDR2 LQKENI. This CDR3 comprises 17 residues. This clone was counted a single time. As yet, its antigen is unknown. This was the immunoSEQ version 4 assay in survey mode. Profiling relied on immunoSEQ multiplex PCR, and the TCRdb table lists in-frame clones only, not all of them. The sample consists of tens of thousands of clones, roughly four fifths of them appearing once. The stimulus was an HIV-1 Gag 15-mer peptide pool, about 1 ug/peptide/mL. CD40L-negative CD69-negative CD45RO-high memory CD4+ T cells were sorted as populations depleted of antigen-responding cells. Donors were HIV-1-infected adults who began suppressive ART during chronic infection.

The starting material was CD4+ T cells sorted from PBMCs after roughly 18-hour stimulation, obtained from a patient who received antiretroviral therapy. This sequence was found in an adult woman with HIV who was CMV-seropositive. This sequence joins TRBV18 and TRBJ1-6; no clear D gene. The CDR3 reads CASSRVTMSSYNSPLHF. In DNA form, the CDR3 reads TGTGCCAGCTCACGGGTTACGATGAGCTCCTATAATTCACCCCTCCACTTT. Complete variable domain (other parts from reference TRBV18 and TRBJ1-6): NAGVMQNPRHLVRRRGQEARLRCSPMKGHSHVYWYRQLPEEGLKFMVYLQKENIIDESGMPKERFSAEFPKEGPSILRIQQVVRGDSAAYFCASSRVTMSSYNSPLHFGNGTRLTVT.